A selection of T cell receptor beta chains follows, all from one sample in a study of blood T cell repertoires in COVID-19. Only in-frame clones appear in the TCRdb table, and some are missing; sequencing was by immunoSEQ multiplex PCR. This table holds more than 300,000 clones, about nine tenths found once. Sequences were obtained from PBMCs or T cells enriched from blood (not recorded which). The receptors originated from a young woman who had recovered from COVID-19. Both conserved end residues are part of each CDR3. A D gene is named only where the DNA matches it firmly. Only some rows state a clone size, as once, few, many or a class for expanded clones.

CDR3	DNA	D	J	V	size
CASSQGGVAYEQYF	TGTGCCAGCAGCCAAGGCGGAGTTGCCTACGAGCAGTACTTC	.	TRBJ2-7	TRBV3-1/TRBV3-2	.
CASSSPGYRTEAFF	TGTGCCAGCAGCTCCCCGGGGTATCGCACTGAAGCTTTCTTT	.	TRBJ1-1	TRBV11-2	.
CASSPGTGYNQPQHF	TGTGCCAGTAGTCCCGGGACAGGTTATAATCAGCCCCAGCATTTT	TRBD1	TRBJ1-5	TRBV19	.
CAGNRDSTYEQYF	TGTGCCGGAAACCGGGACAGTACCTACGAGCAGTACTTC	TRBD1	TRBJ2-7	TRBV30	.
CASSLPGQVYSGNTIYF	TGTGCCAGCAGCCTCCCGGGACAGGTTTACTCTGGAAACACCATATATTTT	TRBD1	TRBJ1-3	TRBV7-9	.
CASSLSGGTEAFF	TGTGCCAGCAGTTTATCAGGGGGCACTGAAGCTTTCTTT	.	TRBJ1-1	TRBV27	.
CASSEAQGAQETQYF	TGCGCCAGCAGCGAGGCGCAGGGGGCCCAAGAGACCCAGTACTTC	TRBD1	TRBJ2-5	TRBV5-1	.
CASSPTVGAAGYGYTF	TGTGCCAGCAGTCCGACGGTTGGGGCAGCTGGCTATGGCTACACCTTC	.	TRBJ1-2	TRBV28	.
CAWETIQGETQYF	TGTGCCTGGGAAACGATACAGGGGGAGACCCAGTACTTC	TRBD1	TRBJ2-5	TRBV30	.
CASSYTGGSSYEQYF	TGTGCCAGCAGTTATACAGGGGGCAGTTCCTACGAGCAGTACTTC	TRBD1	TRBJ2-7	TRBV11-2	.
CASSLGTALSGNTIYF	TGTGCCAGCAGTTTGGGGACAGCCCTCTCTGGAAACACCATATATTTT	TRBD1	TRBJ1-3	TRBV28	once
CASSPKQGANYGYTF	TGTGCCAGCTCACCAAAACAGGGGGCCAACTATGGCTACACCTTC	TRBD1	TRBJ1-2	TRBV18	once
CASLGGGYQETQYF	TGTGCCAGTCTGGGGGGAGGGTATCAAGAGACCCAGTACTTC	TRBD2	TRBJ2-5	TRBV19	.
CATSDFRDRGSQPQHF	TGTGCCACCAGTGATTTCCGGGACAGGGGGAGTCAGCCCCAGCATTTT	TRBD1	TRBJ1-5	TRBV24-1	once
CASSPGQGAGELFF	TGTGCCAGCTCACCAGGACAGGGAGCCGGGGAGCTGTTTTTT	TRBD1	TRBJ2-2	TRBV18	.
CASRRNTEAFF	TGTGCCAGCAGGAGGAACACTGAAGCTTTCTTT	.	TRBJ1-1	TRBV7-2	.
CASSFGTSGGANTGELFF	TGCGCCAGCAGCTTCGGGACTAGCGGGGGGGCGAACACCGGGGAGCTGTTTTTT	TRBD2	TRBJ2-2	TRBV5-1	.
CASRNGQVNTGELFF	TGTGCCAGCAGGAACGGACAGGTCAACACCGGGGAGCTGTTTTTT	TRBD1	TRBJ2-2	TRBV19	.
CASNLGNTGELFF	TGTGCCAGCAACCTCGGGAACACCGGGGAGCTGTTTTTT	.	TRBJ2-2	TRBV2	.
CASSDLGTFYEQYF	TGTGCCAGCAGTGATTTGGGCACCTTCTACGAGCAGTACTTC	.	TRBJ2-7	TRBV2	.
CAWSVINSPYEQYF	TGTGCCTGGAGTGTGATAAACAGCCCCTACGAGCAGTACTTC	.	TRBJ2-7	TRBV30	.
CASSSLLAGHNEQFF	TGTGCCAGCAGTTCCCTACTAGCGGGACACAATGAGCAGTTCTTC	TRBD2	TRBJ2-1	TRBV6-2/TRBV6-3	.
CASSPSEGASSPLHF	TGTGCCAGCTCACCCTCCGAGGGCGCGAGTTCACCCCTCCACTTT	.	TRBJ1-6	TRBV18	.
CASSLGGASYNEQFF	TGTGCCAGCAGCTTGGGGGGGGCCTCCTACAATGAGCAGTTCTTC	.	TRBJ2-1	TRBV11-2	.
CASSEAGGLPDTQYF	TGTGCCAGCAGTGAAGCGGGGGGGCTGCCAGATACGCAGTATTTT	.	TRBJ2-3	TRBV2	.
CASSPGLNSGNTIYF	TGTGCCAGTAGCCCAGGGCTGAACTCTGGAAACACCATATATTTT	.	TRBJ1-3	TRBV19	.
CASSNERTGGTEAFF	TGTGCCAGCAGCAACGAAAGGACAGGGGGCACTGAAGCTTTCTTT	TRBD1	TRBJ1-1	TRBV7-9	.
CAGRGRETQYF	TGTGCCGGCAGGGGGCGAGAGACCCAGTACTTC	TRBD1	TRBJ2-5	TRBV6-5	.
CASSLSIGGSYEQYF	TGCGCCAGCAGCTTGAGCATTGGAGGCTCCTACGAGCAGTACTTC	.	TRBJ2-7	TRBV5-1	once